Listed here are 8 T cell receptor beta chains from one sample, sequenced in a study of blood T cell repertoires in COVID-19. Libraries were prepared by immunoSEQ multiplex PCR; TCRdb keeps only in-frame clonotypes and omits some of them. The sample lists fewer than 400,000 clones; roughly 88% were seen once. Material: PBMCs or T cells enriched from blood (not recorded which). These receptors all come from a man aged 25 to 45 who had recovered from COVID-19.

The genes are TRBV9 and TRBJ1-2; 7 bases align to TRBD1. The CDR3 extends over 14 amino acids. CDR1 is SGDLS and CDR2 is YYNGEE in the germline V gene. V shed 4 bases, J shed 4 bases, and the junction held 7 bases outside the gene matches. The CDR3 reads CASSPGDRPYGYTF. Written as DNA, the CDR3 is TGTGCCAGCAGCCCCGGGGACAGACCCTATGGCTACACCTTC.

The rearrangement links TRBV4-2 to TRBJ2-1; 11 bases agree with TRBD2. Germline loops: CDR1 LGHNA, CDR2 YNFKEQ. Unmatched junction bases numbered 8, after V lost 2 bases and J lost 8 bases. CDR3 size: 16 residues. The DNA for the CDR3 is TGTGCCAGCAGCCAAATAGCGGGGGGGCTTTCGGATGAGCAGTTCTTC. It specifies CASSQIAGGLSDEQFF.

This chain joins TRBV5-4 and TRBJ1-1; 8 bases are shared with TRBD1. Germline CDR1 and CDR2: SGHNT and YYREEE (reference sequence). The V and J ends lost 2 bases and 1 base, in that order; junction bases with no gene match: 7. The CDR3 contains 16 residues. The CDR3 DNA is TGTGCCAGCAGCTTTCTTGCGGGACAGGCGAACACTGAAGCTTTCTTT. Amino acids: CASSFLAGQANTEAFF.

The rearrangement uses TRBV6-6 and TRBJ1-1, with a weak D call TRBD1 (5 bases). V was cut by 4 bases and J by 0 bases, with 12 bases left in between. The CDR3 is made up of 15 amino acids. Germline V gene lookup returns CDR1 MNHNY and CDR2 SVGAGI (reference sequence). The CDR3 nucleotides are TGTGCCAGCAGTTCTCGACAGACCATGAACACTGAAGCTTTCTTT. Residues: CASSSRQTMNTEAFF.

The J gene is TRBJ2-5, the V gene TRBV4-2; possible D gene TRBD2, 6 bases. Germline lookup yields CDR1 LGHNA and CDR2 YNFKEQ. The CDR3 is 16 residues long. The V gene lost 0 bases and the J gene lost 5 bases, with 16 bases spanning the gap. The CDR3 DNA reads TGTGCCAGCAGCCAAGACGCCGGAGGGCTAGGGGAGACCCAGTACTTC. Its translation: CASSQDAGGLGETQYF.

CDR3 bases: TGTGCCAGCAGCAAACTCGGTACAGCCGGATCCCTCGTCAACACTGAAGCTTTCTTT. Its protein product is CASSKLGTAGSLVNTEAFF. The chain recombines TRBV9 with TRBJ1-1; unclear D gene. Germline CDR1 is SGDLS and CDR2 is YYNGEE. CDR3 length: 19 amino acids. Trimming cost V 4 bases and J 2 bases, with 27 bases left between them. The full variable domain, its missing parts supplied by reference TRBV9 and TRBJ1-1, is DSGVTQTPKHLITATGQRVTLRCSPRSGDLSVYWYQQSLDQGLQFLIQYYNGEERAKGNILERFSAQQFPDLHSELNLSSLELGDSALYFCASSKLGTAGSLVNTEAFFGQGTRLTVV.

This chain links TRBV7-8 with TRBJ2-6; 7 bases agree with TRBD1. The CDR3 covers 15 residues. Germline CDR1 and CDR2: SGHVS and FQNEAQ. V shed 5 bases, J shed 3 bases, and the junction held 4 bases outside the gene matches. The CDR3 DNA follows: TGTGCCAGCAGCCCCGACAGGGTTGGGGCCAACGTCCTGACTTTC. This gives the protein CASSPDRVGANVLTF.

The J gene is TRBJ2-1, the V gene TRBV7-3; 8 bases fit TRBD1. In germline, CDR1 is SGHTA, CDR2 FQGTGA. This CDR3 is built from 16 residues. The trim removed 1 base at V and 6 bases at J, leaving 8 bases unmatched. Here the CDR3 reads CASSLIGQGRANEQFF. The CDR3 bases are TGTGCCAGCAGCTTAATTGGACAGGGTAGAGCCAATGAGCAGTTCTTC.